These 19 T cell receptor beta chains came from one sample sequenced in a study of early T cells in non-severe SARS-CoV-2 infection. TCRdb re-derived calls from the 5' RACE reads in MiXCR, one entry per CDR3 protein. The sample has around 30,000 distinct CDR3 sequences, 5.7% seen once. The sequenced material came from whole blood. These receptors were taken from an adult who was a healthcare worker with PCR-confirmed SARS-CoV-2 infection or an uninfected control (not recorded which).

This clonotype was counted many times. This chain links TRBV7-9 with TRBJ1-4; TRBD1 matches at 8 bases. The V and J ends lost 5 bases and 8 bases, in that order; junction bases with no gene match: 13. Germline CDR1 is SEHNR and CDR2 is FQNEAQ (reference sequence). The CDR3 has 16 amino acids. For the CDR3, the DNA is TGTGCCAGCAGCCCAATCCCGGGACAGGAGGAGGAAAAACTGTTTTTT. Its protein is CASSPIPGQEEEKLFF. Looking up the rest from reference TRBV7-9 and TRBJ1-4 gives the full variable domain: DTGVSQNPRHKITKRGQNVTFRCDPISEHNRLYWYRQTLGQGPEFLTYFQNEAQLEKSRLLSDRFSAERPKGSFSTLEIQRTEQGDSAMYLCASSPIPGQEEEKLFFGSGTQLSVL.

This clonotype was recorded many times. The chain uses TRBV7-8 and TRBJ2-4; D may be TRBD2 (6 bases). The V and J ends lost 5 bases and 2 bases respectively, with 10 bases between them. This CDR3 is 14 amino acids long. Germline-derived CDR1 and CDR2 are SGHVS and FQNEAQ. The CDR3 here is CASSPGSSKNIQYF. CDR3 bases: TGTGCCAGCAGCCCCGGGAGTTCCAAAAACATTCAGTACTTC.

This clonotype was seen at least ten times. The chain employs TRBV20-1 and TRBJ2-7; D ambiguous. From germline, CDR1 is DFQATT and CDR2 SNEGSKA (reference sequence). Trimming pared 3 bases from V and 7 bases from J, leaving 13 bases between. The CDR3 consists of 12 residues. The CDR3 region has the DNA TGCAGTGCTAGGGACGGCTCTGTAGAGCAGTACTTC. This codes for CSARDGSVEQYF.

This clonotype was observed a handful of times. The chain combines TRBV7-3 with TRBJ1-1; TRBD1 aligns across 9 bases. Looked up from germline, CDR1 is SGHTA and CDR2 is FQGTGA. The CDR3 spans 15 residues. The V segment lost 4 bases and the J segment 5 bases; nucleotides outside the gene matches: 8. In DNA form, the CDR3 reads TGTGCCAGCAGCTCCTCCGGACAGGGGCGAACTGAAGCTTTCTTT. Translating gives CASSSSGQGRTEAFF.

V gene TRBV3-1 combines with J gene TRBJ2-3, with no clear D. CDR3 size: 13 residues. Germline lookup yields CDR1 LGHDT and CDR2 YNNKEL (reference sequence). Trimming stripped 0 bases from V and 7 bases from J, with 8 bases between. CDR3 in amino acids: CASSQDLIHTQYF. DNA of the CDR3: TGTGCCAGCAGCCAAGACTTAATACATACGCAGTATTTT.

This clonotype was recorded at least ten times. The junction and the germline gene differ at one end; a read error may be behind it. This chain joins TRBV16 and TRBJ2-6; D ambiguous. The length of the CDR3 is 14 residues. Germline lookup yields CDR1 KGHSY and CDR2 FQNENV. The CDR3 DNA follows: TGTGCCAGCGGCCAAAGTATTGGGGCCAACGTCCTGACTTTC. As protein: CASGQSIGANVLTF.

This clonotype was picked up many times. A junction end diverges from the germline sequence, so it may reflect a read error. This chain joins TRBV6-5 and TRBJ1-5; D gene uncertain. The germline V gene has CDR1 MNHEY and CDR2 SVGAGI. The CDR3 totals 13 residues. The CDR3 bases are TGTGCCAGCAGTCCCACGGCGAATCGGCCCCAGCATTTT. Translating it yields CASSPTANRPQHF.

This clonotype was seen at least ten times. This sequence joins TRBV7-8 and TRBJ1-5; D is ambiguous. The germline gives CDR1 SGHVS, CDR2 FQNEAQ. This CDR3 region has 15 residues. V shed 1 base and J shed 0 bases, with 7 bases lying between them. Here the CDR3 DNA reads TGTGCCAGCAGCTTAGGTGCCTCTAGCAATCAGCCCCAGCATTTT. Translated, it gives CASSLGASSNQPQHF.

This clonotype was seen repeatedly, ten times or more. The chain uses TRBV4-1 and TRBJ2-7; D might be TRBD2 (6 bases). Germline assignment: CDR1 MGHRA and CDR2 YSYEKL. Trimming removed 4 bases from V and 2 bases from J, with 12 bases in between. The CDR3 extends over 14 amino acids. Written as DNA, the CDR3 is TGCGCCAGCAGCCCGACTAGTCTACCCTACGAGCAGTACTTC. Residues: CASSPTSLPYEQYF.

This clonotype is medium-sized in the sample. The germline gene is not matched at one end of the junction; a read error may be the cause. V and J are TRBV5-1 and TRBJ2-1; D is perhaps TRBD1 (5 bases). The germline V gene encodes CDR1 SGHRS and CDR2 YFSETQ. The CDR3 spans 14 residues. The CDR3 reads CASRLDITVDEQFF. The DNA for the CDR3 is TGCGCCAGCAGATTGGACATTACAGTGGATGAGCAGTTCTTC.

This clonotype was seen many times. The rearrangement uses TRBV20-1 and TRBJ2-7; 8 nucleotides align to TRBD2. V shed 3 bases and J 4 bases; nucleotides not matched to a gene: 5. Per germline, CDR1 DFQATT and CDR2 SNEGSKA (reference sequence). The CDR3 runs to 13 residues. The CDR3 region is CSASPGLAYEQYF. The DNA of the CDR3 is TGCAGTGCTAGTCCCGGACTAGCATACGAGCAGTACTTC.

The chain uses TRBV29-1 and TRBJ2-2; D is unresolved. Trimming left V 6 bases short and J 6 bases short, with 14 bases between. Germline V gene data show CDR1 as SQVTM and CDR2 as ANQGSEA. This CDR3 comprises 13 residues. The CDR3 loop reads CSVRTVWAGELFF. In nucleotides, the CDR3 is TGCAGCGTCAGGACGGTATGGGCCGGGGAGCTGTTTTTT.

This clonotype was observed many times. The J gene is TRBJ1-4, the V gene TRBV15; D is unresolved. Germline V lookup: CDR1 LNHNV, CDR2 YYDKDF (reference sequence). Trimming left V 3 bases short and J 8 bases short, with 13 bases between. This CDR3 contains 14 residues. This CDR3 is CATSSSRTTEKLFF. Here the CDR3 DNA reads TGTGCCACCAGCAGTTCCCGGACCACCGAAAAACTGTTTTTT. The full variable domain, completed using reference TRBV15 and TRBJ1-4, is DAMVIQNPRYQVTQFGKPVTLSCSQTLNHNVMYWYQQKSSQAPKLLFHYYDKDFNNEADTPDNFQSRRPNTSFCFLDIRSPGLGDTAMYLCATSSSRTTEKLFFGSGTQLSVL.

V is TRBV5-1 and J is TRBJ2-6; the D gene is possibly TRBD1 (6 bases). The CDR3 contains 18 residues. Between the trimmed V and J ends, which lost 4 bases and 4 bases, there was a span of 21 bases. The germline CDR1 and CDR2 sequences are SGHRS and YFSETQ. CDR3 in amino acids: CASSPGLRLGAGANVLTF. The CDR3 region has the DNA TGCGCCAGCAGCCCCGGGCTCCGCTTGGGGGCCGGGGCCAACGTCCTGACTTTC.

The V gene is TRBV7-6, the J gene TRBJ1-4; the D gene is possibly TRBD1 (5 bases). Germline V gene lookup returns CDR1 SGHVS and CDR2 FNYEAQ. The CDR3 has 14 amino acids. The V end was cut by 4 bases, the J end by 7 bases, with 13 bases between. CDR3: CASSYIRGGEKLFF. CDR3 DNA: TGTGCCAGCAGCTACATAAGGGGAGGTGAAAAACTGTTTTTT.

At least ten counts were recorded for this clonotype. The chain combines TRBV19 with TRBJ2-4, with D possibly matching TRBD2 (5 bases). V dropped 7 bases and J dropped 0 bases, with 22 bases sitting between them. From germline, CDR1 is LNHDA and CDR2 SQIVND (reference sequence). The CDR3 is made up of 18 amino acids. The CDR3 DNA reads as TGTGCCAGTACTCGCGGGTTCCGGGGAACCCTAGCCAAAAACATTCAGTACTTC. Its protein is CASTRGFRGTLAKNIQYF.

The chain links TRBV11-2 to TRBJ1-6; perhaps TRBD1 as D (5 bases). Trimming cost V 0 bases and J 7 bases, with 10 bases left between them. This CDR3 is 15 amino acids long. CDR1 is SGHAT and CDR2 is FQNNGV in the germline V gene. The CDR3 DNA reads as TGTGCCAGCAGCTTAGAACCGGGGCCCAATTCACCCCTCCACTTT. Translating it yields CASSLEPGPNSPLHF. The complete variable domain, with remaining parts taken from reference TRBV11-2 and TRBJ1-6, reads EAGVAQSPRYKIIEKRQSVAFWCNPISGHATLYWYQQILGQGPKLLIQFQNNGVVDDSQLPKDRFSAERLKGVDSTLKIQPAKLEDSAVYLCASSLEPGPNSPLHFGNGTRLTVT.

This clonotype was observed many times. The rearrangement joins TRBV4-2 to TRBJ2-3; D is perhaps TRBD1 (5 bases). Trimming removed 2 bases at V and 7 bases at J, with 13 bases between. The CDR3 has 14 residues. From germline, CDR1 is LGHNA and CDR2 YNFKEQ. The CDR3 sequence is CASSQKDSMNTQYF. CDR3 coding DNA: TGTGCCAGCAGCCAAAAAGACAGCATGAATACGCAGTATTTT.

In its sample, this clonotype was seen a few times. The chain recombines TRBV3-1 with TRBJ2-7; no reliable D call. The CDR3 totals 13 residues. Per the germline V gene, CDR1 is LGHDT and CDR2 is YNNKEL (reference sequence). V shed 4 bases and J shed 1 base, with 8 bases lying between them. The CDR3 nucleotides read TGTGCCAGCAGCCTGTCCGGGTCCTACGAGCAGTACTTC. Translated: CASSLSGSYEQYF.